This TCR beta chain was recovered during a study of long-term antiretroviral therapy in people with HIV. Study-level findings and limits: Repertoire dominance by clones expanded before ART was seen at all time points. Increased diversity was seen after ART, yet it remained lower than in transplant donor controls.

Germline V gene sequence: CDR1 SNHLY, CDR2 FYNNEI. Trimming removed 7 bases at V and 4 bases at J, with 10 bases between. The CDR3 runs to 12 residues. As for this clone: The antigen is not known.

Survey-level resolution applied to immunoSEQ assay v3.0. Sequenced by immunoSEQ multiplex PCR; TCRdb stores in-frame clones only, minus some. Of under 10,000 clones listed, more than 80% are singletons. The gene calls are TRBV2 and TRBJ2-5; D uncertain. This specimen was unsorted PBMCs, taken 0.7 years after starting antiretroviral therapy. The receptor was derived from a middle-aged man with HIV. The CDR3 DNA reads TGTGCCAGCACCCCGTCCCCAGAGACCCAGTACTTC. This encodes CASTPSPETQYF. The full variable domain, rest sourced from reference TRBV2 and TRBJ2-5, is EPEVTQTPSHQVTQMGQEVILRCVPISNHLYFYWYRQILGQKVEFLVSFYNNEISEKSEIFDDQFSVERPDGSNFTLKIRSTKLEDSAMYFCASTPSPETQYFGPGTRLLVL.